A selection of T cell receptor beta chains follows, all from one sample in a study of blood T cells in healthy people across ages. TCRdb itself ran the 5' RACE reads through MiXCR, one entry per CDR3 protein. This sample has more than 1.4 million distinct CDR3 sequences, with 35% to 45% found just once. The source material was blood. These receptors originate from a woman in her late teens or twenties in good health. Each CDR3 is given with its conserved first and last residue. The order of the fields is D gene, CDR3 length, J gene, clone size, V gene, CDR3 protein, CDR3 DNA. A D gene is named only where the DNA matches it firmly. Not every row has a clone size; where given, it reads once, few, many or a size class.

-,12,TRBJ2-5,many,TRBV7-2,CASSQRIETQYF,TGTGCCAGCAGCCAAAGAATTGAGACCCAGTACTTC
-,14,TRBJ2-1,few,TRBV30,CAWSMGGYYNEQFF,TGTGCCTGGAGTATGGGGGGCTACTACAATGAGCAGTTCTTC
-,14,TRBJ1-2,-,TRBV5-6,CASSFGAEPYGYTF,TGTGCCAGCAGTTTTGGGGCTGAGCCCTATGGCTACACCTTC
-,14,TRBJ1-4,once,TRBV2,CASSEGWGTEKLFF,TGTGCCAGCAGTGAAGGTTGGGGAACTGAAAAACTGTTTTTT
-,17,TRBJ1-2,few,TRBV3-1,CASSQDPGAGEDYGYTF,TGTGCCAGCAGCCAAGATCCTGGGGCAGGGGAGGACTATGGCTACACCTTC
TRBD2,14,TRBJ2-1,few,TRBV18,CASSPLAGDAEQFF,TGTGCCAGCTCACCGCTAGCGGGAGATGCTGAGCAGTTCTTC
-,13,TRBJ2-7,-,TRBV7-9,CASRSGASYEQYF,TGTGCCTCTCGTTCGGGGGCTTCCTACGAGCAGTACTTC
-,13,TRBJ1-4,few,TRBV27,CASSSWEEWKLFF,TGTGCCAGCAGTTCGTGGGAGGAGTGGAAACTGTTTTTT
-,13,TRBJ1-1,once,TRBV11-2,CASSGSGVTEAFF,TGTGCCAGCAGCGGGAGCGGGGTCACTGAAGCTTTCTTT
-,15,TRBJ2-5,few,TRBV29-1,CSVEREWRFLETQYF,TGCAGCGTTGAAAGGGAGTGGAGGTTTTTGGAGACCCAGTACTTC
TRBD1,15,TRBJ2-5,few,TRBV7-9,CASSFRTGRMETQYF,TGTGCCAGCAGCTTCCGGACAGGCAGAATGGAGACCCAGTACTTC
TRBD2,16,TRBJ2-6,once,TRBV28,CASNLGRGSGANVLTF,TGTGCCAGCAATTTGGGGCGGGGGTCTGGGGCCAACGTCCTGACTTTC
TRBD2,13,TRBJ2-1,-,TRBV28,CTSGLAGYNEQFF,TGTACCAGCGGATTAGCGGGGTACAATGAGCAGTTCTTC
TRBD1,16,TRBJ2-7,-,TRBV6-5,CASSRARQGQTYEQYF,TGTGCCAGCAGCCGCGCCCGACAGGGCCAAACCTACGAGCAGTACTTC
TRBD2,16,TRBJ2-7,many,TRBV12-3/TRBV12-4,CASSRESGTSPYEQYF,TGTGCCAGCAGCCGGGAAAGTGGGACTAGTCCCTACGAGCAGTACTTC
-,13,TRBJ2-3,-,TRBV5-6,CASSDRITDTQYF,TGTGCCAGCAGTGACAGGATCACAGATACGCAGTATTTT
-,15,TRBJ2-1,few,TRBV6-5,CASSYLGWEYNEQFF,TGTGCCAGCAGTTATCTCGGGTGGGAGTACAATGAGCAGTTCTTC
TRBD1,12,TRBJ2-7,-,TRBV30,CACRTGGGEQYF,TGTGCCTGCAGGACAGGGGGCGGCGAGCAGTACTTC
-,14,TRBJ1-1,-,TRBV20-1,CSARQGSRNTEAFF,TGCAGTGCTAGACAGGGGTCCAGGAACACTGAAGCTTTCTTT
-,16,TRBJ2-3,-,TRBV2,CASSEKGRTSTDTQYF,TGTGCCAGCAGTGAAAAAGGGAGAACCAGCACAGATACGCAGTATTTT
TRBD2,17,TRBJ2-5,-,TRBV10-3,CAISEPYSGGFSETQYF,TGTGCCATCAGTGAGCCCTATAGCGGGGGGTTTTCAGAGACCCAGTACTTC
-,15,TRBJ2-4,-,TRBV12-5,CASALLGDPKNIQYF,TGTGCTAGTGCCTTACTAGGCGATCCGAAAAACATTCAGTACTTC
TRBD1,15,TRBJ1-4,-,TRBV12-3/TRBV12-4,CASSFLGQDVKKLFF,TGTGCCAGCAGTTTCCTTGGACAGGATGTCAAAAAACTGTTTTTT
-,13,TRBJ1-5,-,TRBV30,CAWSDSRGQPQHF,TGTGCCTGGAGTGACAGCAGGGGTCAGCCCCAGCATTTT
-,16,TRBJ2-5,-,TRBV4-1,CASSPLPTRHQETQYF,TGCGCCAGCAGCCCTCTTCCGACTAGACACCAAGAGACCCAGTACTTC
TRBD1,15,TRBJ2-7,few,TRBV15,CATSRDWGQSYEQYF,TGTGCCACCAGCAGAGATTGGGGACAGTCCTACGAGCAGTACTTC
TRBD2,15,TRBJ2-7,-,TRBV6-5,CASTTTSESAYEQYF,TGTGCCAGCACTACTACTAGCGAGAGTGCCTACGAGCAGTACTTC
TRBD2,14,TRBJ2-5,-,TRBV10-3,CAISEKRGEETQYF,TGTGCCATCAGTGAAAAGCGGGGGGAAGAGACCCAGTACTTC
-,15,TRBJ2-7,-,TRBV4-1,CASSPLRLTDYEQYF,TGCGCCAGCAGCCCCCTACGGCTGACGGACTACGAGCAGTACTTC
-,14,TRBJ2-7,-,TRBV7-2,CASSLPRSYNEQYF,TGTGCCAGCAGCCTTCCGCGGTCCTACAATGAGCAGTACTTC
-,14,TRBJ2-1,many,TRBV5-1,CASSLPQTYNEQFF,TGCGCCAGCAGCTTACCCCAGACCTACAATGAGCAGTTCTTC
TRBD1,13,TRBJ2-7,-,TRBV10-3,CTISSTGENEQYF,TGTACCATCAGTTCGACAGGGGAGAACGAGCAGTACTTC